This is a list of T cell receptor beta chains from one sample in a study of shared clonotypes between healthy human individuals. Data came from immunoSEQ multiplex PCR; TCRdb stores just in-frame clones and leaves some out. Of fewer than 1 million clones in the sample, about 96% were seen once. Sequencing used naive CD8+ T cells sorted from blood. These TCRs come from a man aged 30-40 years in good health. Each CDR3 is given with its conserved first and last residue. D genes are given only for firm matches. Some rows have no size entry. The others give once, few or many, or a class for an expanded clone.

j_call v_call clone_size d_call cdr3_nt cdr3_aa
TRBJ1-1 TRBV25-1 . . TGTGCCAGCAGTGAATTGAGGGAGTCTGTCACTGAAGCTTTCTTT CASSELRESVTEAFF
TRBJ1-2 TRBV29-1 . . TGCAGCGTTGAGAGGGGGGATCTCTCCTATGGCTACACCTTC CSVERGDLSYGYTF
TRBJ2-3 TRBV18 . . TGTGCCAGCTCACCACCGTGGGGGGCGGAGATAACAGATACGCAGTATTTT CASSPPWGAEITDTQYF
TRBJ2-2 TRBV13 few TRBD1 TGTGCCAGCAGCTTACGGACAGGGGGCACCGGGGAGCTGTTTTTT CASSLRTGGTGELFF
TRBJ2-7 TRBV29-1 . TRBD2 TGCAGCGCGTTTAGCGGGAGCTCCTACGAGCAGTACTTC CSAFSGSSYEQYF
TRBJ2-1 TRBV27 . TRBD1 TGTGCCAGCAGACTAACCCGACAGGGTCTTCAGTTCTTC CASRLTRQGLQFF
TRBJ2-5 TRBV7-6 . TRBD2 TGTGCCAGCAGCCGGAAGGTGGCTAGCGGGGCACAAGAGACCCAGTACTTC CASSRKVASGAQETQYF
TRBJ2-7 TRBV4-1 . . TGCGCCAGCAGCCAAGTTGTGGGCTCCTACGAGCAGTACTTC CASSQVVGSYEQYF
TRBJ2-7 TRBV2 . TRBD2 TGTGCCAGCAGTGGGCTAGCGGGAGGGCTAGAGCAGTACTTC CASSGLAGGLEQYF
TRBJ2-7 TRBV5-4 . . TGTGCCAGCAGCTTGACAGGGTTACGCTACGAGCAGTACTTC CASSLTGLRYEQYF
TRBJ2-7 TRBV19 . . TGTGCCAGTAGTATACGCGGAGACGAGCAGTACTTC CASSIRGDEQYF
TRBJ1-1 TRBV4-1 . . TGCGCCAGCAGCCCCAATCCTGGGCGGCCGAACACTGAAGCTTTCTTT CASSPNPGRPNTEAFF
TRBJ2-1 TRBV28 . TRBD2 TGTGCCAGCAGTCTAAGAGGACTAGCGGGATACAATGAGCAGTTCTTC CASSLRGLAGYNEQFF
TRBJ2-3 TRBV5-4 . . TGTGCCAGCAGCTTGGTACAGGATAGCACAGATACGCAGTATTTT CASSLVQDSTDTQYF
TRBJ2-3 TRBV27 . . TGTGCCAGCAGTTTAAGCGGTCAGTTCACAGATACGCAGTATTTT CASSLSGQFTDTQYF
TRBJ2-1 TRBV28 few TRBD2 TGTGCCAGCAGTTCCCCCCGACTAGCGGGAGACTTGCCCTACTACAATGAGCAGTTCTTC CASSSPRLAGDLPYYNEQFF
TRBJ1-3 TRBV7-9 . . TGTGCCAGCAGCTTAGGTACTGGAAACACCATATATTTT CASSLGTGNTIYF
TRBJ1-2 TRBV9 once . TGTGCCAGCAGCGGGTCCTATGGCTACACCTTC CASSGSYGYTF
TRBJ1-2 TRBV4-2 . . TGTGCCAGCAGCCAAGATACTTCAGGGATTGGGTATGGCTACACCTTC CASSQDTSGIGYGYTF
TRBJ2-3 TRBV4-3 . TRBD1 TGCGCCAGCAGCGGGACAGGGGGTCTGGTGACCTCTCGCACAGATACGCAGTATTTT CASSGTGGLVTSRTDTQYF
TRBJ2-3 TRBV28 . . TGTGCCAGCAGTCACAGGGGCACAGATACGCAGTATTTT CASSHRGTDTQYF
TRBJ2-7 TRBV2 . . TGTGCCAGCCTCCAGACAGGTCCCTACGAGCAGTACTTC CASLQTGPYEQYF
TRBJ2-7 TRBV29-1 . . TGCAGCGTTGAACGCGTCCGGGATTCCTTCTACGAGCAGTACTTC CSVERVRDSFYEQYF
TRBJ2-1 TRBV5-5 . . TGTGCCAGCACCATTGCCCCAGGGAATGAGCAGTTCTTC CASTIAPGNEQFF
TRBJ2-7 TRBV2 . . TGTGCCAGCAGTGAGCAGGGACTTAGCTACTACGAGCAGTACTTC CASSEQGLSYYEQYF
TRBJ2-2 TRBV29-1 . TRBD1 TGCAGCGCAACCGGGACAGCGAACACCGGGGAGCTGTTTTTT CSATGTANTGELFF
TRBJ2-3 TRBV15 . TRBD2 TGTGCCACCAGCAGAGATCGACTAGCGGGGGGCACAGATACGCAGTATTTT CATSRDRLAGGTDTQYF
TRBJ2-7 TRBV5-6 . . TGTGCCAGCAGCCGAACCGGCGAGCAGTACTTC CASSRTGEQYF
TRBJ2-5 TRBV9 . TRBD2 TGTGCCAGCAGCGTAGCGGGAGGGCTAGAGACCCAGTACTTC CASSVAGGLETQYF
TRBJ2-7 TRBV27 . . TGTGCCAGCGGTCCCGGCCGACCATTCTACGAGCAGTACTTC CASGPGRPFYEQYF
TRBJ2-1 TRBV7-9 once TRBD1 TGTGCCAGCAGCTTCCGGGACAGAGCAAACAATGAGCAGTTCTTC CASSFRDRANNEQFF
TRBJ2-5 TRBV6-5 . TRBD2 TGTGCCAGCACCGACGGGGGGGGAGGAGAGACCCAGTACTTC CASTDGGGGETQYF
TRBJ1-2 TRBV10-3 . TRBD1 TGTGCCATCAGTGGGGGAGGGGGCGATGGCTACACCTTC CAISGGGGDGYTF
TRBJ2-1 TRBV9 once TRBD1 TGTGCCAGCAGCGTGACAGGGATAGGGAATGAGCAGTTCTTC CASSVTGIGNEQFF
TRBJ1-5 TRBV27 . . TGTGCCAGCAGCCAAGATGCGTATAGCAATCAGCCCCAGCATTTT CASSQDAYSNQPQHF
TRBJ2-7 TRBV13 . . TGTGCCAGCAGCTTAGATTCAGGAGCGCACCGTCGGCAGTACTTC CASSLDSGAHRRQYF
TRBJ2-1 TRBV9 . . TGTGCCAGCAGCGTGGAGGGTATCGACTCCAATGAGCAGTTCTTC CASSVEGIDSNEQFF
TRBJ2-1 TRBV28 . . TGTGCCAGCAGTTTCTCCGACCACAATGAGCAGTTCTTC CASSFSDHNEQFF
TRBJ2-5 TRBV6-6 . . TGTGCCAGCAGATCTAGGGTGGGGGAGACCCAGTACTTC CASRSRVGETQYF
TRBJ2-7 TRBV7-3 . . TGTGCCAGCAGCTCCGGAACCACCTACGAGCAGTACTTC CASSSGTTYEQYF
TRBJ2-7 TRBV5-4 . . TGTGCCAGCAGCCCCCTGGGGCAGGGAGTCGAGCAGTACTTC CASSPLGQGVEQYF
TRBJ2-7 TRBV18 . . TGTGCCAGCTCACCAGACAGTCAAGGGGGACTCGAGCAGTACTTC CASSPDSQGGLEQYF
TRBJ2-3 TRBV7-9 . TRBD2 TGTGCCAGCAGCCCCCGGGTAGCGGGAGAGGCAGATACGCAGTATTTT CASSPRVAGEADTQYF
TRBJ1-1 TRBV28 . . TGTGCCAGCAGTTTTCAGGGAGTTATGAACACTGAAGCTTTCTTT CASSFQGVMNTEAFF
TRBJ2-2 TRBV9 . . TGTGCCAGCAGTATTGGGAGTGGGGTTCACACCGGGGAGCTGTTTTTT CASSIGSGVHTGELFF
TRBJ1-2 TRBV11-2 . . TGTGCCAGCAGCTTATCCAGCTATGGCTACACCTTC CASSLSSYGYTF